Below, 9 T cell receptor beta chains from the same sample are listed, as sequenced in a study of glioma-infiltrating T cells. The iRepertoire nested amplicon-rescue multiplex PCR amplified TCR alpha and beta CDR3s from RNA. Using its own MiXCR run on the multiplex PCR reads, TCRdb lists one record per CDR3 protein. The data show fewer than 200,000 distinct CDR3 sequences, 32% seen once. The sample consisted of glioma tissue, nonneoplastic brain tissue, or PBMCs (not recorded which). The receptors here all came from a human donor with low-grade glioma or glioblastoma, undergoing nonglioma brain surgery, or in good health (not recorded which).

The rearrangement links TRBV7-9 to TRBJ2-3; D gene uncertain. The CDR3 covers 15 residues. V was cut by 1 base and J by 0 bases, with 8 bases left in between. CDR1 and CDR2 from the germline V gene are SEHNR and FQNEAQ (reference sequence). The CDR3, as DNA: TGTGCCAGCAGCTTAGAGTCTCAGAGCACAGATACGCAGTATTTT. Residues: CASSLESQSTDTQYF.

This clonotype was found many times. The chain uses TRBV6-1 and TRBJ2-7; TRBD1 matches at 9 bases. The CDR3 contains 14 residues. The germline V gene has CDR1 MNHNS and CDR2 SASEGT. J lost 6 bases, V lost 6 bases, and 9 bases had no gene match. The CDR3 coding sequence is TGTGCCAGCAGGGCTACACAGGGGGCGTCCGAGCAGTACTTC. Its protein is CASRATQGASEQYF.

This clonotype was counted a few times. This chain uses TRBV29-1 with TRBJ2-7; 8 nucleotides align to TRBD2. From germline, CDR1 is SQVTM and CDR2 ANQGSEA. The CDR3 has 17 residues. With 4 bases clipped from V and 7 bases from J, the junction kept 21 bases outside the gene matches. In nucleotides, the CDR3 is TGCAGCGTTGGTCTCCCGCTCGGGGGCGAATCGGGGGGGGAGCAGTACTTC. Translated: CSVGLPLGGESGGEQYF.

This chain uses TRBV7-9 with TRBJ2-2, with 9 nucleotides matching TRBD1. V shed 5 bases and J 4 bases; nucleotides not matched to a gene: 2. Germline CDR1 reads SEHNR; CDR2 reads FQNEAQ (reference sequence). The CDR3 contains 14 residues. This CDR3 reads CASSAGQGTGELFF. The CDR3 DNA sequence: TGTGCCAGCAGCGCGGGACAGGGCACCGGGGAGCTGTTTTTT.

As concerns this clonotype: A clone one base away is much larger, so this may be a read error. Because it lacks the conserved phenylalanine or tryptophan at the end, this CDR3 is likely a read error. The V and J genes are TRBV18 and TRBJ2-7, with D perhaps matching TRBD1 (5 bases). Germline CDR1 and CDR2: KGHSH and LQKENI. The CDR3 loop spans 13 amino acids. Deletions cut 3 bases from V and 5 bases from J, with 11 bases between. DNA of the CDR3: TGTGCCAGCTCACCTAAGGGGCCCGACGAGCAGTACCTC. Translated: CASSPKGPDEQYL.

At least ten counts were recorded for this clonotype. The chain is built from TRBV4-1 and TRBJ1-1; TRBD1 is a possible D gene (5 bases). Looked up from germline, CDR1 is MGHRA and CDR2 is YSYEKL. Trimming pared 0 bases from V and 4 bases from J, leaving 15 bases between. The CDR3 covers 16 residues. CDR3 DNA: TGCGCCAGCAGCCAAGAACCCAGGGAAGTTTCCACTGAAGCTTTCTTT. Encoded protein: CASSQEPREVSTEAFF.

For this clonotype: Since a much larger clone is just one base distant, this may be a read error. V usage is TRBV29-1 and J usage is TRBJ2-5; the D gene is possibly TRBD2 (5 bases). CDR3 length equals 13 residues. Germline CDR1 SQVTM, CDR2 ANQGSEA. Deletions cut 6 bases from V and 4 bases from J, with 15 bases between. CDR3 loop: CSVERGSPETQYF. CDR3 DNA sequence: TGCAGCGTCGAAAGAGGGAGTCCAGAGACCCAGTACTTC.

This clonotype occurred many times. The chain couples TRBV20-1 to TRBJ1-5; 9 positions match TRBD1. This CDR3 is 14 amino acids long. Germline V lookup: CDR1 DFQATT, CDR2 SNEGSKA (reference sequence). V shed 5 bases, J shed 0 bases, and the junction held 2 bases outside the gene matches. For the CDR3, the DNA is TGCAGTGCTCCGACAGGGGGTAGCAATCAGCCCCAGCATTTT. As protein: CSAPTGGSNQPQHF.

This clonotype was counted ten times or more. The chain couples TRBV6-2 or TRBV6-3 to TRBJ1-4; D call uncertain. This CDR3 comprises 13 residues. Germline V gene lookup returns CDR1 MNHEY and CDR2 SVGEGT. The V gene lost 2 bases and the J gene lost 7 bases, with 8 bases spanning the gap. The CDR3 sequence is CASSYESGEKLFF. In DNA form, the CDR3 reads TGTGCCAGCAGTTACGAGAGTGGTGAAAAACTGTTTTTT.